The rows below give T cell receptor beta chains drawn from one sample of a study of vaccination and CD4 T cells after COVID-19. Using its own MiXCR run on the PCR reads, TCRdb lists one record per CDR3 protein. The sample carries about 24,000 distinct CDR3 sequences, 42% recorded once. No antigens are known for them. The sequencing here drew on CD4+ T cells from blood, cultured in vitro, taken about 7 months after SARS-CoV-2 vaccination. The receptors derive from a human donor who had recovered from COVID-19. Both conserved end residues are trimmed from each CDR3.

TRBV28 | ASSFAASGRAEAF
TRBV4-2 | ASSQGTGAQETQY
TRBV19 | ASSIAGGSYEQY
TRBV7-2 | ASNPTFSTDTQY
TRBV20-1 | SASSDRGWTEAF
TRBV20-1 | SARDGRGSGRDTQY
TRBV7-8 | ASSLARYLGQGPSGANVLT
TRBV6-4 | ASSDSGGRASNEQF
TRBV20-1 | STGTSGATDTQY
TRBV10-3 | ATGGREGTSYNEQF
TRBV7-2 | ASSPPWGRRNTEAF
TRBV6-1 | ASSQWGDTGNQPQH
TRBV6-1 | ASRRQSSYNSPLH
TRBV28 | ASSRAKGGDQPQH
TRBV19 | ASSMANRGVGEQY
TRBV6-1 | ASSDTTGGSYEQY
TRBV20-1 | SARGTSGTGGYT
TRBV6-1 | ASRTTSTDTQY
TRBV11-1 | ASSLRLAGDTDTQY
TRBV7-9 | ASSLDTPPRGYT
TRBV10-3 | AITGRPSQPQH
TRBV19 | ASPHRGMNTEAF
TRBV14 | ASSHIGQGDTQY
TRBV7-2 | ASSSAGGLAGGEQY
TRBV7-8 | ASSPGTGLSGANVLT
TRBV7-2 | ASSSRPDRASYGYT
TRBV6-1 | ASYKRDTGELF
TRBV15 | ATSRGRLAGEDTGELF
TRBV19 | ASSISGKNTEAF
TRBV6-2/TRBV6-3 | ASSYPRGLETQY
TRBV7-2 | ASTATGGFITEAF
TRBV20-1 | SARDLAGDTGELF
TRBV15 | ATSRDRNNLGETQY
TRBV20-1 | SASLSGVADTQY
TRBV7-2 | ASSLTSGRVPDTQY
TRBV7-2 | ASSFAGRTNTGELF
TRBV20-1 | SPPGTSGPRSSYNEQF
TRBV7-3 | ASSIRPTGRPGELF
TRBV7-3 | ASSLTSTGTEAF
TRBV20-1 | SATAWNTEAF
TRBV20-1 | SASLTGGEGYT
TRBV6-1 | ASYISLGADTQY
TRBV7-8 | ASSSRTGSSTGELF
TRBV28 | ASRETGSPLH
TRBV19 | ASSTPGGGGFSGYT
TRBV20-1 | SARDPSGGSEPQH
TRBV19 | ASSVATRGNTIY
TRBV6-1 | ASSDSIPFGGRARETQY
TRBV19 | ASSIGRGSYEQY
TRBV6-5 | ASSYSAGELF
TRBV19 | ASTRGTQETQY
TRBV28 | ASRPWGSRSYEQY
TRBV7-9 | ASSGRLANYNEQF
TRBV27 | ASRPQGGSQNTEAF
TRBV20-1 | SASQQPQH